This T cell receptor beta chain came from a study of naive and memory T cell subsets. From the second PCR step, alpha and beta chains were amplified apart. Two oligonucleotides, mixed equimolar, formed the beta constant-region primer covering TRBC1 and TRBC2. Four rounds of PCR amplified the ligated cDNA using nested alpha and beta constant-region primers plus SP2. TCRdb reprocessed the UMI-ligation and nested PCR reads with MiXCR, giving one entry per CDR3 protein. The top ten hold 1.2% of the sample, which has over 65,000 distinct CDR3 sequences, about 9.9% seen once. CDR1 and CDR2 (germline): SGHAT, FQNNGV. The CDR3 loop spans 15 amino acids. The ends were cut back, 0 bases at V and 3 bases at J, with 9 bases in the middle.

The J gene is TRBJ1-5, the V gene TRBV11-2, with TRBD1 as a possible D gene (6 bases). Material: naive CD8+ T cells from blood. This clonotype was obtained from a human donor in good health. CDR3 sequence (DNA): TGTGCCAGCAGCTTAGATTCAGGGGTCAATCAGCCCCAGCATTTT. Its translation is CASSLDSGVNQPQHF.